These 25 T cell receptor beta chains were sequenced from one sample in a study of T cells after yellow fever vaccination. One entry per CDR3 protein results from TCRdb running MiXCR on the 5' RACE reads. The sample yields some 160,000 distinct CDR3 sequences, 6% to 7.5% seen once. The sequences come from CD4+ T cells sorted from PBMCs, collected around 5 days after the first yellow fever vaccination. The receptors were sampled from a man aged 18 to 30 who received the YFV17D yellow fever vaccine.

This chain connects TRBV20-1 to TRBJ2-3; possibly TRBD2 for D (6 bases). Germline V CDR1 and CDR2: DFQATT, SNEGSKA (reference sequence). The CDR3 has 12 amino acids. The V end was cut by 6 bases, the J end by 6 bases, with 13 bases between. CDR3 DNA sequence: TGCAGTGCACCGACGGCGGGGGATACGCAGTATTTT. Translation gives CSAPTAGDTQYF.

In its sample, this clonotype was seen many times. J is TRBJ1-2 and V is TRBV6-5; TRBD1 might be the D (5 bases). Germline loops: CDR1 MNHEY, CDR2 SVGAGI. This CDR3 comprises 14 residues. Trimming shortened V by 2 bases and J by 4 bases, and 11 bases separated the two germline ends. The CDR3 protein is CASSYGRGSYGYTF. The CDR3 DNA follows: TGTGCCAGCAGTTACGGGAGGGGATCCTATGGCTACACCTTC.

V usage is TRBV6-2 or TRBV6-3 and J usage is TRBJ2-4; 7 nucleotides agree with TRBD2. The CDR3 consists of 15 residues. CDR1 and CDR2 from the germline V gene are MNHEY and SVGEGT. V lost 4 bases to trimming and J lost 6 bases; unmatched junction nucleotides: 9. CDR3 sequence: CASSWGGTAGNIQYF. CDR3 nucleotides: TGTGCCAGCAGTTGGGGAGGGACGGCCGGAAACATTCAGTACTTC.

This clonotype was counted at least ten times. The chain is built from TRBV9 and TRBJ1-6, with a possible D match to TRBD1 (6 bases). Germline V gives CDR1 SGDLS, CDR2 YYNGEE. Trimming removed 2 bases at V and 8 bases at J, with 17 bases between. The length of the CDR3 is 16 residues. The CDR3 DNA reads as TGTGCCAGCAGCGTCTCCTCGACAGGACTCTATTCACCCCTCCACTTT. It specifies CASSVSSTGLYSPLHF.

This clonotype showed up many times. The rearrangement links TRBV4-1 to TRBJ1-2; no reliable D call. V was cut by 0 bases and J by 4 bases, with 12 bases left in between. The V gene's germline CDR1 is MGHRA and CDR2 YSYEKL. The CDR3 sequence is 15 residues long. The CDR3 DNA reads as TGCGCCAGCAGCCAAGAGTCACAGCCCATCTATGGCTACACCTTC. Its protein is CASSQESQPIYGYTF.

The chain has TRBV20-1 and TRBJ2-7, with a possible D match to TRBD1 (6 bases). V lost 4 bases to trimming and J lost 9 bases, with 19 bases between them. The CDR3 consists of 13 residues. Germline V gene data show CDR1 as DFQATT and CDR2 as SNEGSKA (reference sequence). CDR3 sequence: CSATTGTGWTQYV. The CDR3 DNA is TGCAGTGCTACTACAGGGACCGGATGGACGCAGTACGTC.

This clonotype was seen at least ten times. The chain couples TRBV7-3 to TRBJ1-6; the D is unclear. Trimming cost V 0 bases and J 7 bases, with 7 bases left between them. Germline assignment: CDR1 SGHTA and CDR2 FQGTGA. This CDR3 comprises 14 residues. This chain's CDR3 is CASSLTRRNSPLHF. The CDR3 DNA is TGTGCCAGCAGCTTAACCAGAAGAAATTCACCCCTCCACTTT. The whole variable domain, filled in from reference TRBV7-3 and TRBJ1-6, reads GAGVSQTPSNKVTEKGKYVELRCDPISGHTALYWYRQSLGQGPEFLIYFQGTGAADDSGLPNDRFFAVRPEGSVSTLKIQRTERGDSAVYLCASSLTRRNSPLHFGNGTRLTVT.

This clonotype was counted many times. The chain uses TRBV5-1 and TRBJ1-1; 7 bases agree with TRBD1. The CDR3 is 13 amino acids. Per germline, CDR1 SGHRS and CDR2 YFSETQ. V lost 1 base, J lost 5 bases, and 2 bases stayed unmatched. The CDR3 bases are TGCGCCAGCAGCTTGACAGGGGAAACTGAAGCTTTCTTT. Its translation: CASSLTGETEAFF.

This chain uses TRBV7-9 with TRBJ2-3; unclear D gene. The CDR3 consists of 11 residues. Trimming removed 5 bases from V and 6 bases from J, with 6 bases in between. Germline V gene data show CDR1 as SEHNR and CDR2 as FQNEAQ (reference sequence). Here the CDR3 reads CASSASDTQYF. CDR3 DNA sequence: TGTGCCAGCAGCGCGTCCGATACGCAGTATTTT. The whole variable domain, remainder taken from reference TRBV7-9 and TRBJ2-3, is DTGVSQNPRHKITKRGQNVTFRCDPISEHNRLYWYRQTLGQGPEFLTYFQNEAQLEKSRLLSDRFSAERPKGSFSTLEIQRTEQGDSAMYLCASSASDTQYFGPGTRLTVL.

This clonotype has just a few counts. The CDR3 here is CASSSLPLAVQETQYF. In DNA, the CDR3 is TGTGCCAGCAGCTCTTTGCCCTTAGCGGTCCAAGAGACCCAGTACTTC. The V gene is TRBV7-2, the J gene TRBJ2-5; a weak D match, TRBD2 (6 bases). Germline-derived CDR1 and CDR2 are SGHTA and FQGNSA. Trimming stripped 4 bases from V and 1 base from J, with 16 bases between. The CDR3 has 16 residues.

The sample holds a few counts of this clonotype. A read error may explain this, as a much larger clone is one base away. As DNA, the CDR3 is TGTGCCAGCAGCTTAGTGGGGCTCGGGGAGCTGTTTTTT. Its protein is CASSLVGLGELFF. The chain joins TRBV7-2 to TRBJ2-2, with D tentatively TRBD1 (5 bases). Germline assignment: CDR1 SGHTA and CDR2 FQGNSA. CDR3 length equals 13 residues. Trimming removed 1 base at V and 7 bases at J, with 7 bases between.

The CDR3 DNA reads as TGTGCCAGCAGTTCCGGCCTTCTCGGGCAGGGTGAAGGCCGAGCGATACACACCGGGGAGCTGTTTTTT. Translating it yields CASSSGLLGQGEGRAIHTGELFF. This chain connects TRBV6-5 to TRBJ2-2; possible D gene TRBD1, 5 bases. V lost 4 bases and J 3 bases, leaving 36 bases between the germline ends. The CDR3 covers 23 residues. Germline V gives CDR1 MNHEY, CDR2 SVGAGI.

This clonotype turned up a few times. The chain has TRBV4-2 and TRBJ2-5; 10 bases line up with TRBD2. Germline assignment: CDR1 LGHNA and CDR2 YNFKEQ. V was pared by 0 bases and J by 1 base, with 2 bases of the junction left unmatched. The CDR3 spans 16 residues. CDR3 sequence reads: CASSQDPSGGQETQYF. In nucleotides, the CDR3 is TGTGCCAGCAGCCAAGATCCTAGCGGGGGCCAAGAGACCCAGTACTTC.

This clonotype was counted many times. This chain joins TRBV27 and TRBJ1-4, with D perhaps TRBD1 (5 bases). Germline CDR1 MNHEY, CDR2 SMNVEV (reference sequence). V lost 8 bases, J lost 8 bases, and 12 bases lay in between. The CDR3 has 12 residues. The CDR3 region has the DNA TGTGCCAGCTCTACCGGGGCCGAAAAACTGTTTTTT. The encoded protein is CASSTGAEKLFF.

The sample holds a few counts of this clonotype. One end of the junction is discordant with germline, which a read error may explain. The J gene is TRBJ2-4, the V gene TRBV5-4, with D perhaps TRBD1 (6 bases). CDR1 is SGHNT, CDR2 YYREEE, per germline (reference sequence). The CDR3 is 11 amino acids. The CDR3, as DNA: TGTGCCAGCAGCTTGATTCAGGGGACCTTCTTC. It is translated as CASSLIQGTFF.

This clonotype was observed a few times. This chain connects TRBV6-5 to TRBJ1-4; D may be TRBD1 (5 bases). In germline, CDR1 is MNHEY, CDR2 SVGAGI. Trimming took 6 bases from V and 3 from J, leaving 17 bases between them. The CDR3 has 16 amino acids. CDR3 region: CASSMPGTAANEKLFF. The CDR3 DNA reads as TGTGCCAGCAGCATGCCAGGGACCGCGGCTAATGAAAAACTGTTTTTT.

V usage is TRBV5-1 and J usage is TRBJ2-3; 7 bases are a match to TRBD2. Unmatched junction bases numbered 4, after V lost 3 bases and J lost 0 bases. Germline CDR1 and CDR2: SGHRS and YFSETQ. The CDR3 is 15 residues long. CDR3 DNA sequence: TGCGCCAGCAGCTCTGAGCGGGGAAGCACAGATACGCAGTATTTT. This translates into CASSSERGSTDTQYF.

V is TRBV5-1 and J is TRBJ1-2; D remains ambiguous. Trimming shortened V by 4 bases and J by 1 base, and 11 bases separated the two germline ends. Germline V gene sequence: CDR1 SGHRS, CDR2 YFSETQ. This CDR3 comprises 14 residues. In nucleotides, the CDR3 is TGCGCCAGCAGCCCCTTAACAGATAACTATGGCTACACCTTC. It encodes CASSPLTDNYGYTF. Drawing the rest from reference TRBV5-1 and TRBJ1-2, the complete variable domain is KAGVTQTPRYLIKTRGQQVTLSCSPISGHRSVSWYQQTPGQGLQFLFEYFSETQRNKGNFPGRFSGRQFSNSRSEMNVSTLELGDSALYLCASSPLTDNYGYTFGSGTRLTVV.

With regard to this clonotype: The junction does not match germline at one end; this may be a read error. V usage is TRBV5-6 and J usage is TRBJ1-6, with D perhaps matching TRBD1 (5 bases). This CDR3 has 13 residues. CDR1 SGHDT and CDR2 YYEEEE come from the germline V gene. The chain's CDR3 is CASNLGRNSPLHF. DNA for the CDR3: TGTGCCAGCAACTTGGGACGGAATTCACCCCTCCACTTT.

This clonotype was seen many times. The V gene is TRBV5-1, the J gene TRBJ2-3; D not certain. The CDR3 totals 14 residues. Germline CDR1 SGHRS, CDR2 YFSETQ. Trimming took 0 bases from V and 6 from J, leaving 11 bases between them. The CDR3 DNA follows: TGCGCCAGCAGCTTGGGTTCCCGCGAGGATACGCAGTATTTT. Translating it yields CASSLGSREDTQYF.

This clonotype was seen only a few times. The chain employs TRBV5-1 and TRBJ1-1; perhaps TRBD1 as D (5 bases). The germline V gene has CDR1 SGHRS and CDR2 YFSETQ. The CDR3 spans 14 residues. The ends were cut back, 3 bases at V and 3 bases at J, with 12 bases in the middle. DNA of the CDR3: TGCGCCAGCAGCTCTACCCCAGGGTACACTGAAGCTTTCTTT. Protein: CASSSTPGYTEAFF.

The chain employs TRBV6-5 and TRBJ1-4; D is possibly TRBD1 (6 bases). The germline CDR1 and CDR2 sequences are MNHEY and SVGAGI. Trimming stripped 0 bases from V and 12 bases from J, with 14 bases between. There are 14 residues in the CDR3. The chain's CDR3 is CASSYSVGGLELFF. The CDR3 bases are TGTGCCAGCAGTTACTCGGTGGGGGGCTTAGAACTGTTTTTT.

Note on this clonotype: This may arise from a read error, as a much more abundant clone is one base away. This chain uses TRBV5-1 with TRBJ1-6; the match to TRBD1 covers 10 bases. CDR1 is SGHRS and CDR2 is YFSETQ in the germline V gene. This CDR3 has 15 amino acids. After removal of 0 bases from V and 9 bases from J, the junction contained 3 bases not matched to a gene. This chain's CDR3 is CASSLEGTGVSPLHF. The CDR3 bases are TGCGCCAGCAGCTTGGAAGGGACAGGGGTTTCACCCCTCCACTTT.

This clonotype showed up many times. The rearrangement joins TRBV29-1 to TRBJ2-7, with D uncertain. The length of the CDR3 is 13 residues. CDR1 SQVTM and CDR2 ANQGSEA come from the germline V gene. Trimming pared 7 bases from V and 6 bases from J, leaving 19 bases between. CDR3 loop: CSAGRQESTEQYF. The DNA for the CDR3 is TGCAGCGCTGGGCGACAAGAGTCAACCGAGCAGTACTTC.

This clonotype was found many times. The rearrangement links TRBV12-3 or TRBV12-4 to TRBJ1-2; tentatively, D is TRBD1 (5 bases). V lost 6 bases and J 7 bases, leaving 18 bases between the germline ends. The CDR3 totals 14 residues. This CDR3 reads CASSHTRTTRGYTF. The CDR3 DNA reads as TGTGCCAGCAGCCACACACGGACAACCCGTGGCTACACCTTC.